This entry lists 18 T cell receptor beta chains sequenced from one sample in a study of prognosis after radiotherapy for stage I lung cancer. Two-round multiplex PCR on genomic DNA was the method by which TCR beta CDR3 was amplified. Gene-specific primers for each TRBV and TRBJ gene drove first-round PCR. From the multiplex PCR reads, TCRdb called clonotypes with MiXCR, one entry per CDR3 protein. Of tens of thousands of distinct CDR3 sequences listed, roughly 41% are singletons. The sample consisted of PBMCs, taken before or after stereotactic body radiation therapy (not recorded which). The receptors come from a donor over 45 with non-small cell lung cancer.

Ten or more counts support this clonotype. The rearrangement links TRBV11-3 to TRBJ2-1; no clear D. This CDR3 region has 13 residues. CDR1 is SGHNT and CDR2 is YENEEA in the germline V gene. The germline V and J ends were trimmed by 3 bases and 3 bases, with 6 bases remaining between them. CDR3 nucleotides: TGTGCCAGCAGCTTCGCGGACTACAATGAGCAGTTCTTC. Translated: CASSFADYNEQFF.

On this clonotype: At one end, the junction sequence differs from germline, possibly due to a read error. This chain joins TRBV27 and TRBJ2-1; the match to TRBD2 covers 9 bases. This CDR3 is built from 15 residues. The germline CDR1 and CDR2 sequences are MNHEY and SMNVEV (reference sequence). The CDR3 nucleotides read TGTGCCAGCAGCCCTACTAGCGGGCTGTACAATGAGCAGCTCTTC. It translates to CASSPTSGLYNEQLF.

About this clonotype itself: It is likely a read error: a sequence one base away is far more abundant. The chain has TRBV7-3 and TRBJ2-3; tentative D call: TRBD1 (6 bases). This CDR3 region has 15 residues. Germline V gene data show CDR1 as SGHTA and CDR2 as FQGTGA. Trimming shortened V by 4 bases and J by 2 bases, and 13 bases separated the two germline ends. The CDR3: CASSWDTGYTDTQYF. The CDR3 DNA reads TGTGCCAGCAGCTGGGACACAGGATACACAGATACGCAGTATTTT. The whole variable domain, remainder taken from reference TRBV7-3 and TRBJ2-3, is GAGVSQTPSNKVTEKGKYVELRCDPISGHTALYWYRQSLGQGPEFLIYFQGTGAADDSGLPNDRFFAVRPEGSVSTLKIQRTERGDSAVYLCASSWDTGYTDTQYFGPGTRLTVL.

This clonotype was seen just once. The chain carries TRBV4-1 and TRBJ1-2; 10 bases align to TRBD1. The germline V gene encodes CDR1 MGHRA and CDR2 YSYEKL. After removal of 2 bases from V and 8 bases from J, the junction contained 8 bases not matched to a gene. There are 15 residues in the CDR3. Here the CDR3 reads CASSQNPGQGLGYTF. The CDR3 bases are TGCGCCAGCAGCCAAAATCCGGGACAGGGGCTGGGCTACACCTTC.

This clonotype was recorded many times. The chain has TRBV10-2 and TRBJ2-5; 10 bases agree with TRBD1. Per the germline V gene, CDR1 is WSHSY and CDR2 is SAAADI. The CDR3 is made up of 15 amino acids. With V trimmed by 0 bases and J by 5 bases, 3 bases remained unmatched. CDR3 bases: TGCGCCAGCAGTGAGTCGATGGGACAGGGGGAGACCCAGTACTTC. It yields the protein CASSESMGQGETQYF.

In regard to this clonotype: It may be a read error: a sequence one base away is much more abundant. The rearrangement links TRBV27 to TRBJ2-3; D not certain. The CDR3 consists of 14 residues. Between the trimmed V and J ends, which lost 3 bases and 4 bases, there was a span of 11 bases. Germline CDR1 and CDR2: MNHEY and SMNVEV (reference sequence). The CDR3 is CASSLYPTPDTQYF. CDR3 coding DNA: TGTGCCAGCAGTTTGTACCCGACCCCAGATACGCAGTATTTT.

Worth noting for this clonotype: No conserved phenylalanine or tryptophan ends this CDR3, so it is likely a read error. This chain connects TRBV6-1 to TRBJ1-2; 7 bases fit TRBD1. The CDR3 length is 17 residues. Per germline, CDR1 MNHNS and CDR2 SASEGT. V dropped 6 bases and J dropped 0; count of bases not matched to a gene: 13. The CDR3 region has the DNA TGTGCCAGCAGAGTAAGGGGGACAGCAGAATCTAACTATGGCTACACCTTA. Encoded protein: CASRVRGTAESNYGYTL.

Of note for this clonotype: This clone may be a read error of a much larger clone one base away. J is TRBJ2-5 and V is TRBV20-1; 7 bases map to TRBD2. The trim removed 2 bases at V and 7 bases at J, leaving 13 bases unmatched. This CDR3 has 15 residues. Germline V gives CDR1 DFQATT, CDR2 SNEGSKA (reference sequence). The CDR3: CSARPASGDRWTQYF. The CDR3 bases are TGCAGTGCTAGACCAGCTAGCGGCGATAGGTGGACCCAGTACTTC.

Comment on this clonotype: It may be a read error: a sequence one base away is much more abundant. CDR3 nucleotide sequence: TGTGCCAGAAGCTTGAGCTCCGGGGGAGGGGAGTTCGAGCAGTACTTC. As protein: CARSLSSGGGEFEQYF. This rearrangement joins TRBV5-8 to TRBJ2-7, with 7 bases identical to TRBD2. CDR3 length: 16 residues. From germline, CDR1 is SGHTS and CDR2 YDEGEE.

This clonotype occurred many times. The CDR3 region has the DNA TGCGCCAGCACCCCCTCGGGATTTAATGAGCAGTTCTTC. It yields the protein CASTPSGFNEQFF. J is TRBJ2-1 and V is TRBV5-1; tentative D call: TRBD2 (5 bases). Germline CDR1 and CDR2: SGHRS and YFSETQ. V shed 6 bases and J shed 7 bases, with 14 bases lying between them. This CDR3 is built from 13 residues.

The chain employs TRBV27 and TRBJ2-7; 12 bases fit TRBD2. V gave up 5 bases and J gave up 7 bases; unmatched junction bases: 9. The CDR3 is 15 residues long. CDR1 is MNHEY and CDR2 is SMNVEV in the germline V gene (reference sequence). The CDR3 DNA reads TGTGCCAGCAGTCCAATGACTAGCGGGAGAGTGGAGCAGTACTTC. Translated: CASSPMTSGRVEQYF.

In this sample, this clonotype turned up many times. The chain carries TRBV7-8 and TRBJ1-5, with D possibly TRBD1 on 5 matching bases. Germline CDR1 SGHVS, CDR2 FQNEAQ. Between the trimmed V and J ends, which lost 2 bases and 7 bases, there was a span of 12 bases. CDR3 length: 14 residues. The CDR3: CASSLQGVEQPQHF. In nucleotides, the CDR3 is TGTGCCAGCAGCTTACAGGGCGTCGAGCAGCCCCAGCATTTT.

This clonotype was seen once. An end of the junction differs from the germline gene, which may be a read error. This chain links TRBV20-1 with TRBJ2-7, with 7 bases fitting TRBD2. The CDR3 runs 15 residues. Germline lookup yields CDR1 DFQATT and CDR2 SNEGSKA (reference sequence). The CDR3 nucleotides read TGCAGTTCTAGAAGACTATCGGGAGGCTCCTACGAGCAGTACTTC. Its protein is CSSRRLSGGSYEQYF.

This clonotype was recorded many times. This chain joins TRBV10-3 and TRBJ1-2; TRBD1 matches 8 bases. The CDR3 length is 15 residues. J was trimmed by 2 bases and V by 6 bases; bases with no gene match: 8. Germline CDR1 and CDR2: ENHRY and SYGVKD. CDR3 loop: CAISAGQAVNYGYTF. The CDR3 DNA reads TGTGCCATCAGCGCGGGACAGGCTGTAAACTATGGCTACACCTTC.

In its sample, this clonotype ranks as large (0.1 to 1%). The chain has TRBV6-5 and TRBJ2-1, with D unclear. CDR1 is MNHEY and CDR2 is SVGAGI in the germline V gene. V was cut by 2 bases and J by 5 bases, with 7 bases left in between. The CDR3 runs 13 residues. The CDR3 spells CASSYGEDNEQFF. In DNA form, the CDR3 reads TGTGCCAGCAGTTACGGAGAGGACAATGAGCAGTTCTTC.

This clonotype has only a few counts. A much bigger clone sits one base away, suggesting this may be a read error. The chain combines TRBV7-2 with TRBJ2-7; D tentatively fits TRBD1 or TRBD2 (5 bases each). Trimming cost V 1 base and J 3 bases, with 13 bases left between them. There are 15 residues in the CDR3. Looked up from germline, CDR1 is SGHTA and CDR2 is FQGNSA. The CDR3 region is CASSLGWGRIYEQYF. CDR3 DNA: TGTGCCAGCAGCTTAGGGTGGGGGAGAATCTACGAGCAGTACTTC.

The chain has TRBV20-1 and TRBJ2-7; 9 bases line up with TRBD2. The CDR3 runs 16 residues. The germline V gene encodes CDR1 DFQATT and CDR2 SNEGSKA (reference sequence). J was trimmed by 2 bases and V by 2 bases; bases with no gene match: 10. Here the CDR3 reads CSARQPSSGKTYEQYF. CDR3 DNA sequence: TGCAGTGCTAGACAACCCTCTAGCGGGAAGACCTACGAGCAGTACTTC.

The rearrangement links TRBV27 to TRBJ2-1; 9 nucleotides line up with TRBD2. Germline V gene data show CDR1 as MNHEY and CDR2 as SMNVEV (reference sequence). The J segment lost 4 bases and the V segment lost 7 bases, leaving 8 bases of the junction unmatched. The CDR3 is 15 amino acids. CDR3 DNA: TGTGCCAGCACTAGAGGACTAGCGCCTTACAATGAGCAGTTCTTC. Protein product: CASTRGLAPYNEQFF.